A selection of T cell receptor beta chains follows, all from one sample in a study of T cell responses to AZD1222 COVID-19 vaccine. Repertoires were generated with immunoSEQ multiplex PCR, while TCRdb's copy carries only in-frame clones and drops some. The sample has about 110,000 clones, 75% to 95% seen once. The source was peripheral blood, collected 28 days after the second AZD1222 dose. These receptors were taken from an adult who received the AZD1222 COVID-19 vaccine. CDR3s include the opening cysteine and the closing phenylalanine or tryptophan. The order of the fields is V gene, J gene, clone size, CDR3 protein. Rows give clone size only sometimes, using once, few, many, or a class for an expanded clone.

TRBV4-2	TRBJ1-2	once	CASSRDSYGYTF
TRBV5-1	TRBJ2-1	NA	CASSLYSGTGTYNEQFF
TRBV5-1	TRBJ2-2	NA	CASSLIRGQGSAGELFF
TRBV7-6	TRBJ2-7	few	CASSLASGEQYF
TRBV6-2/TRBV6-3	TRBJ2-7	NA	CASSTSRDYSYEQYF
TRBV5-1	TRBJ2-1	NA	CASSLNDEQFF
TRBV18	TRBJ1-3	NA	CASSSGTGENTIYF
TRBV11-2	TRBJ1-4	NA	CASSSRVLREEKLFF
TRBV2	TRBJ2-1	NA	CASSEKGSGSYSYNEQFF
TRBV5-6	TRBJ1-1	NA	CASILGFGGRNTEAFF
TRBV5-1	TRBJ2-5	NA	CASSREVEETQYF
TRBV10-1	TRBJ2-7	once	CASSDGVREQYF
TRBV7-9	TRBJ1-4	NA	CASSRRETNEKLFF
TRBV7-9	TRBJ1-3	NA	CASSSTSNSGNTIYF
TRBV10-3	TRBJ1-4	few	CAISGGSNEKLFF
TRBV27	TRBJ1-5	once	CASRDRGSKSTQPQHF
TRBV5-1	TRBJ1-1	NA	CASSLVGQSTEAFF
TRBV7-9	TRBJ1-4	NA	CASSPTVANEKLFF
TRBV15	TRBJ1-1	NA	CATSKGEIGVRAFF
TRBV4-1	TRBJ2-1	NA	CASSHVAGDSYNEQFF
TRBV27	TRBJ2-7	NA	CASSFLQGSTYEQYF
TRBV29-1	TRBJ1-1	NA	CSVAPGLNTEAFF
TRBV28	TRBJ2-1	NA	CASSLLAGSSYNEQFF
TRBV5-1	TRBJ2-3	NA	CASISGGGTTDTQYF
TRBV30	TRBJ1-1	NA	CAWIRDRVGTEAFF
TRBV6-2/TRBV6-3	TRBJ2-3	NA	CASSYISEDTDTQYF